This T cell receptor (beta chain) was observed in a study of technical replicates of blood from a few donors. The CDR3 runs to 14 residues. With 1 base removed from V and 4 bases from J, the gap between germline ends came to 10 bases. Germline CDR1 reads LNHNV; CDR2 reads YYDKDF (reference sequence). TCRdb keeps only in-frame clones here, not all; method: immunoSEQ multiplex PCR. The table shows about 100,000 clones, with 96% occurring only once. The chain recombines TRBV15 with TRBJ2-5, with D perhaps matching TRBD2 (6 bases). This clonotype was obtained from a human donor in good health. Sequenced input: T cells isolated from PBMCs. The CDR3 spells CATSRGLGGETQYF. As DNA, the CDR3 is TGTGCCACCAGCAGAGGGCTGGGGGGAGAGACCCAGTACTTC.